This T cell receptor (beta chain) is from a study of blood T cell repertoires in COVID-19. About the study: PBMCs, B-cell-depleted T cells, or T cells were the source of the cDNA or gDNA that made up the material.

Original data processing: Amplifying reference gene primers gave estimates of nucleated cell counts. The method was immunoSEQ multiplex PCR; TCRdb's version includes in-frame clones alone and lacks a portion of them. The V and J calls and the clone size are those of that table, but D and trimming were determined from the DNA. The sample records hundreds of thousands of clones, around 92% being singletons. V gave up 9 bases and J gave up 5 bases; unmatched junction bases: 5. Germline lookup yields CDR1 SEHNR and CDR2 FQNEAQ (reference sequence). The CDR3 length is 13 residues. This clone showed up just once.

This sequence joins TRBV7-9 and TRBJ2-3; 10 nucleotides line up with TRBD2. The sequence was obtained from a woman between 25 and 40 years old with COVID-19, enrolled during active disease. The sequenced material came from peripheral blood. CDR3 amino acids: CASERLAGDTQYF. The CDR3 DNA follows: TGTGCCAGTGAGCGACTAGCGGGAGATACGCAGTATTTT.